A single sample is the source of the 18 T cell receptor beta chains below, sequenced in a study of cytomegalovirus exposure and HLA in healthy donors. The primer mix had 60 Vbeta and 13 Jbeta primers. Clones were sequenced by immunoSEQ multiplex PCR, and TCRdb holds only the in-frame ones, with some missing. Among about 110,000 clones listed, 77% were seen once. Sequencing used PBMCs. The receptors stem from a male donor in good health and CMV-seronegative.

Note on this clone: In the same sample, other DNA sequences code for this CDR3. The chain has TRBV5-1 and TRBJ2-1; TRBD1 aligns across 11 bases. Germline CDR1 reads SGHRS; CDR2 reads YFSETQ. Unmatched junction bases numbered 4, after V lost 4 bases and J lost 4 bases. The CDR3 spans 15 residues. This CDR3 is CASSLGQGAYNEQFF. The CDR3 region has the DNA TGCGCCAGCAGCCTTGGACAGGGGGCATACAATGAGCAGTTCTTC.

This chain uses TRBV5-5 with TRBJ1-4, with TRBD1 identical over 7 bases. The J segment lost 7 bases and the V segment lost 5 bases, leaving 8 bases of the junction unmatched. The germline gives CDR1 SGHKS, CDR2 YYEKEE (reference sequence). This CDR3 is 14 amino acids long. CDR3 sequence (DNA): TGTGCCAGCAGAACCGGGACAGAAGTTGAAAAACTGTTTTTT. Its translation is CASRTGTEVEKLFF. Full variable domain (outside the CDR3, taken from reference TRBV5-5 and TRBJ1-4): DAGVTQSPTHLIKTRGQQVTLRCSPISGHKSVSWYQQVLGQGPQFIFQYYEKEERGRGNFPDRFSARQFPNYSSELNVNALLLGDSALYLCASRTGTEVEKLFFGSGTQLSVL.

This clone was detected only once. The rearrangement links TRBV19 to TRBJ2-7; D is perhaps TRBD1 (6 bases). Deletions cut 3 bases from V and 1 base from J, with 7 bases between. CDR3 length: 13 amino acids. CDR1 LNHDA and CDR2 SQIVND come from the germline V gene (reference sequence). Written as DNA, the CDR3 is TGTGCCAGTAGTATTACAGGGTCCTACGAGCAGTACTTC. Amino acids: CASSITGSYEQYF.

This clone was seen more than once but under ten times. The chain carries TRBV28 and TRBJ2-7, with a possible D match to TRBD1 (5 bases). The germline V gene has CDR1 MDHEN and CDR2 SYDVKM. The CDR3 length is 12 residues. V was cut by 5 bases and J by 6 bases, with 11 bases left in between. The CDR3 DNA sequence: TGTGCCAGCAGTCTAGGGGCGTTCGAGCAGTACTTC. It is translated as CASSLGAFEQYF.

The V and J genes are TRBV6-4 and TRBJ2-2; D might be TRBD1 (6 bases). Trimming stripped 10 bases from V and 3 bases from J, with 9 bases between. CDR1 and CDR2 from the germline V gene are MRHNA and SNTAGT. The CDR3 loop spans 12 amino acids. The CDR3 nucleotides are TGTGCCACCAAGGGGGACACCGGGGAGCTGTTTTTT. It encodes CATKGDTGELFF.

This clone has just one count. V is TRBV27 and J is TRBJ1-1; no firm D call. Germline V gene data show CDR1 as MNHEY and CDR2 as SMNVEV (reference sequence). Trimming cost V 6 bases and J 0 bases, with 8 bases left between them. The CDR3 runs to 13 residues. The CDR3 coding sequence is TGTGCCAGCAGGTCGACAATGAACACTGAAGCTTTCTTT. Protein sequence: CASRSTMNTEAFF.

In DNA, the CDR3 is TGTGCCAGCAGCTCAGGACGGACTGTTGAAGCTTTCTTT. It codes for CASSSGRTVEAFF. The rearrangement joins TRBV7-3 to TRBJ1-1; D is ambiguous. Trimming left V 4 bases short and J 7 bases short, with 13 bases between. Germline lookup yields CDR1 SGHTA and CDR2 FQGTGA. The CDR3 has 13 residues.

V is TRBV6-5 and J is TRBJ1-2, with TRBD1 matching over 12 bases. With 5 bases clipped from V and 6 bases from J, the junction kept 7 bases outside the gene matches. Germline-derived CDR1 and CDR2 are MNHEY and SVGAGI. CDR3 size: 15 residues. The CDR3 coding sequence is TGTGCCAGCAGTCCCGGGACAGGGGGCTGGGATGGCTACACCTTC. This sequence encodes CASSPGTGGWDGYTF.

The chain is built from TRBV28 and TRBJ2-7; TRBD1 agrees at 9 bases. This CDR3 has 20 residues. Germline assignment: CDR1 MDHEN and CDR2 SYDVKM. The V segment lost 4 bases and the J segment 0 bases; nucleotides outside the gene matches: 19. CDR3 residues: CASSSRQGGIIRSSSYEQYF. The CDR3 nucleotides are TGTGCCAGCAGTTCTCGACAGGGGGGTATTATCCGGTCAAGCTCCTACGAGCAGTACTTC.

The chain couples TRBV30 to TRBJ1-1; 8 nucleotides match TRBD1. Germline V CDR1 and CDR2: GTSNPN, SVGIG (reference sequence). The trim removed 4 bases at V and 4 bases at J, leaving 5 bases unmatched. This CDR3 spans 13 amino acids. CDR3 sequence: CAWIRGPGTEAFF. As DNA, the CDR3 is TGTGCCTGGATCAGGGGGCCGGGCACTGAAGCTTTCTTT.

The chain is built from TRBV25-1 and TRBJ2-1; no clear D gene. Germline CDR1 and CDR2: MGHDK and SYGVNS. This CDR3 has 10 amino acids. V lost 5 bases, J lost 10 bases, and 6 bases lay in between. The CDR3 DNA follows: TGTGCCAGCAGTAAAATAGAGCAGTTCTTC. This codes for CASSKIEQFF.

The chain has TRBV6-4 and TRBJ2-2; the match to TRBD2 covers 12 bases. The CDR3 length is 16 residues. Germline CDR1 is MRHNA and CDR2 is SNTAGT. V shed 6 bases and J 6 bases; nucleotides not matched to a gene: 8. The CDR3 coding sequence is TGTGCCAGCAGACCGACTAGCGGGAGCGGGGCCGGGGAGCTGTTTTTT. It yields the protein CASRPTSGSGAGELFF.

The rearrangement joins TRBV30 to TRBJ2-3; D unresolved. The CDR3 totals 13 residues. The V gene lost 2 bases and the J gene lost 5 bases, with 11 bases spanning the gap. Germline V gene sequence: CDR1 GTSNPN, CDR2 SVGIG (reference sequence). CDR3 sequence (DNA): TGTGCCTGGAGTACCGGGTCCGGAGATACGCAGTATTTT. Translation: CAWSTGSGDTQYF.

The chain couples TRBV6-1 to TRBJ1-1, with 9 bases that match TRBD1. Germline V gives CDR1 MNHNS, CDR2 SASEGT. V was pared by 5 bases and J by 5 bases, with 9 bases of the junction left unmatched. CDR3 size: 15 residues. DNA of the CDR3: TGTGCCAGCAGTTCTTGGGGACAGGGAGATACTGAAGCTTTCTTT. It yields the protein CASSSWGQGDTEAFF.

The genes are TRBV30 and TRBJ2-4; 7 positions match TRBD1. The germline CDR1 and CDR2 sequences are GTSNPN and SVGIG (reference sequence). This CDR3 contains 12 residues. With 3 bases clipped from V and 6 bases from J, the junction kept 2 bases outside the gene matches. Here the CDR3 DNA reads TGTGCCTGGAGCAGACAGGGAAACATTCAGTACTTC. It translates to CAWSRQGNIQYF.

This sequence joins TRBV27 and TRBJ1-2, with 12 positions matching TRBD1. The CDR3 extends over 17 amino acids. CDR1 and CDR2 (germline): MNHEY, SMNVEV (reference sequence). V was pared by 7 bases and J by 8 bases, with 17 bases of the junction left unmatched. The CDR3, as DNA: TGTGCCAGCACCTCACTCCGGGACAGGGGGCGAAGGCGGGGCTACACCTTC. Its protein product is CASTSLRDRGRRRGYTF.

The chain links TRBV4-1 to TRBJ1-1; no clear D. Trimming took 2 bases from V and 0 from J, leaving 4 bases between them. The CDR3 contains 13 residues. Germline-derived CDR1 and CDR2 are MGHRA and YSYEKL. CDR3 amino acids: CASSQRVNTEAFF. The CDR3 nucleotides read TGCGCCAGCAGCCAACGGGTGAACACTGAAGCTTTCTTT.

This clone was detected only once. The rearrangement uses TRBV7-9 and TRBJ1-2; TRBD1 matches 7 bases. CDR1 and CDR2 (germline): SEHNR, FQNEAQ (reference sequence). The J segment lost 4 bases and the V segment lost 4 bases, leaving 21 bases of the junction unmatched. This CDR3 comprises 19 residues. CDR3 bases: TGTGCCAGCAGCTACGTTTCCGGAGAGGGGGCAGGCTTCTTCTATGGCTACACCTTC. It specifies CASSYVSGEGAGFFYGYTF.